The clone carrying this T cell receptor (beta chain) came up many times. Its antigen is as yet unknown. The CDR3 has 14 residues. Trimming left V 3 bases short and J 2 bases short, with 10 bases between. Germline V CDR1 and CDR2: SGHKS, YYEKEE (reference sequence). With constant-segment primers, 5'RACE yielded cDNA libraries of TCR alpha and TCR beta that carried sample barcodes and UMIs. TCRdb called the 5' RACE reads again in MiXCR, with one record for every CDR3 protein. Among roughly 300,000 distinct CDR3 sequences listed, approximately 8.4% were seen once. This specimen belongs to a study of T-cell memory formation after mild COVID-19. At the level of the study: Largely donor-specific TCR clusters were found.

General study findings and limits: Cross-reactive memory seemingly joined, as some responding clones were found in pre-infection memory. CD4+ contracting clones were found mainly in CM and EM, and CD8+ ones in EMRA.

Input material: PBMCs or a T cell subset sorted from them (not recorded which). The source is a man aged 18 to 30 who had mild COVID-19 (a few samples of this study predate the infection). Cell type and time point are not known. V usage is TRBV5-5 and J usage is TRBJ2-3; no clear D gene. The CDR3 DNA reads TGTGCCAGCAGCTCGGAAGCCCTCACAGATACGCAGTATTTT. Its translation is CASSSEALTDTQYF.